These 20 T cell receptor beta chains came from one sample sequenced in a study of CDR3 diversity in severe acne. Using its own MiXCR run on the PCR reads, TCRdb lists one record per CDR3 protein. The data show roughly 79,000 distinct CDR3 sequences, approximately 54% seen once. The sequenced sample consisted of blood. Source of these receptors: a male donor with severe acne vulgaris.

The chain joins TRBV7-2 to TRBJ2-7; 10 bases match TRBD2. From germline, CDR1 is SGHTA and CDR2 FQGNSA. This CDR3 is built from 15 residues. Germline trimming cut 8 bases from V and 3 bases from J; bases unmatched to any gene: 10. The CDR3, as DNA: TGTGCCAGCGGGGTAGCGGGAGGAGTAGGCTACGAGCAGTACTTC. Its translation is CASGVAGGVGYEQYF.

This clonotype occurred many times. CDR3 amino acids: CASSPKYGYTF. The CDR3 coding sequence is TGTGCCAGCAGTCCAAAGTATGGCTACACCTTC. V and J are TRBV2 and TRBJ1-2; D uncertain. CDR1 and CDR2 (germline): SNHLY, FYNNEI. This CDR3 is built from 11 residues. V was pared by 5 bases and J by 5 bases, with 6 bases between.

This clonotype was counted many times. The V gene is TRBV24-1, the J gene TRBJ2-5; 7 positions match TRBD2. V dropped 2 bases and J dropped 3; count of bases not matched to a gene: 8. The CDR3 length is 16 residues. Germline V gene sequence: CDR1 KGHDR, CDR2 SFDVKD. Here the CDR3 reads CATSDSLTSSKETQYF. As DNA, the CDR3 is TGTGCCACCAGTGATTCCTTGACTAGCTCGAAAGAGACCCAGTACTTC.

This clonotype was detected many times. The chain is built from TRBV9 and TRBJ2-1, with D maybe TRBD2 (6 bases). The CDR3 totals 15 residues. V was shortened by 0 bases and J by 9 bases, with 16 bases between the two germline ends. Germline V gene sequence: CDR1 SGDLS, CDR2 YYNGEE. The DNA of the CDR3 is TGTGCCAGCAGCGTAGAAGCGGCCGGGAGTGGTGAGCAGTTCTTC. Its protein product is CASSVEAAGSGEQFF.

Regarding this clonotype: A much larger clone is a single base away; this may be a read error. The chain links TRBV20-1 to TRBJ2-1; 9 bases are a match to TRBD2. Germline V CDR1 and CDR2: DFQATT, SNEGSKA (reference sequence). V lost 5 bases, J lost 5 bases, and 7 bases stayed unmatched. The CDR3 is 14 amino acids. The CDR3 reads CSADLAGEDNEQFF. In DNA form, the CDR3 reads TGCAGTGCTGATTTAGCGGGAGAAGACAATGAGCAGTTCTTC.

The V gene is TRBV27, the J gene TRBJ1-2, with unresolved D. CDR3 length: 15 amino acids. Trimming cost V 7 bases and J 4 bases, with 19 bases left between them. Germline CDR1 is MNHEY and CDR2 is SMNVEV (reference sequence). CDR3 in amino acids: CASKGGSSYVYGYTF. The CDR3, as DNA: TGTGCCAGCAAAGGCGGCAGCTCCTATGTCTATGGCTACACCTTC.

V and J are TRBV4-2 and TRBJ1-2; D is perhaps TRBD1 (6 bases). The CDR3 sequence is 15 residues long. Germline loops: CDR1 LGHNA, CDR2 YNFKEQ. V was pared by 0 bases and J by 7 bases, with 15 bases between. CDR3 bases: TGTGCCAGCAGCCAAGATGAACAGGGTATCTCTGGCTACACCTTC. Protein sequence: CASSQDEQGISGYTF.

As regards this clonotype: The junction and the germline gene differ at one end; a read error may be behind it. CDR3 in amino acids: CAGSQVVGGANVLTF. The DNA of the CDR3 is TGCGCCGGCAGCCAAGTAGTAGGGGGGGCCAACGTCCTGACTTTC. The V and J genes are TRBV4-1 and TRBJ2-6; D not resolved. CDR1 is MGHRA, CDR2 YSYEKL, per germline. This CDR3 comprises 15 residues.

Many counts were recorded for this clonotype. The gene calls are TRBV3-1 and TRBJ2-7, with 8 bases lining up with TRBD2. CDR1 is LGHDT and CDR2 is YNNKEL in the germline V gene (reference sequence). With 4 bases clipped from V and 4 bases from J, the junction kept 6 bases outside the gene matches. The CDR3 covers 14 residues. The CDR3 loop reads CASSPVAGSYEQYF. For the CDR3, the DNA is TGTGCCAGCAGCCCTGTAGCGGGGTCGTACGAGCAGTACTTC.

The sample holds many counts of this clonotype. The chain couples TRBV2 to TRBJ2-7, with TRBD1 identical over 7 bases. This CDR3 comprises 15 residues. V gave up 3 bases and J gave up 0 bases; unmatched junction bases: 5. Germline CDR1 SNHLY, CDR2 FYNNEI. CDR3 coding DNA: TGTGCCAGCAGTGAGTACAGGGGCAGCTCCTACGAGCAGTACTTC. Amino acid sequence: CASSEYRGSSYEQYF.

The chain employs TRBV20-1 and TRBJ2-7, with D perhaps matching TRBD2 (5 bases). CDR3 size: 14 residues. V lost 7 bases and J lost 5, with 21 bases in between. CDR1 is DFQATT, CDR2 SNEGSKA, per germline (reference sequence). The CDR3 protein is CSVTEPGIANEQYF. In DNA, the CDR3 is TGCAGTGTGACCGAACCCGGGATAGCGAACGAGCAGTACTTC.

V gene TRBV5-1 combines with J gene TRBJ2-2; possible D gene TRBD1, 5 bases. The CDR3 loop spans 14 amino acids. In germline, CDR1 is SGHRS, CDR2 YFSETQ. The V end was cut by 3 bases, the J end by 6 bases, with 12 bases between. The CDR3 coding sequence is TGCGCCAGCAGCTCACAGACAGACCCCGGGGAGCTGTTTTTT. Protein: CASSSQTDPGELFF.

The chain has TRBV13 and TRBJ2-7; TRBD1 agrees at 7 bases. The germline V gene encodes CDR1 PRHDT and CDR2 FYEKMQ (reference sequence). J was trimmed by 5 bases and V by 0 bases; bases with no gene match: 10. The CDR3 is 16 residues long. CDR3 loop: CASSLGNGDRVHEQYF. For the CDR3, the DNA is TGTGCCAGCAGCTTAGGCAATGGCGACAGGGTCCACGAGCAGTACTTC.

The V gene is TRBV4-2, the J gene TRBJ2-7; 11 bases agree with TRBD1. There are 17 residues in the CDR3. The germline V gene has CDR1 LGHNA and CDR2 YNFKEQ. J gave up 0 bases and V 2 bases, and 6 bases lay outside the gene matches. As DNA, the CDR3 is TGTGCCAGCAGCCAAAGGACCGGGACAGGGGGCTCCTACGAGCAGTACTTC. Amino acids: CASSQRTGTGGSYEQYF.

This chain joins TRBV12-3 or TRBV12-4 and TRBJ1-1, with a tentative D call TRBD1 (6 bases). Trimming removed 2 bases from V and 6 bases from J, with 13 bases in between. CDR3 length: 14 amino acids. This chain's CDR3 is CASSLQGHRPEAFF. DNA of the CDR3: TGTGCCAGCAGTTTACAGGGACATCGACCTGAAGCTTTCTTT.

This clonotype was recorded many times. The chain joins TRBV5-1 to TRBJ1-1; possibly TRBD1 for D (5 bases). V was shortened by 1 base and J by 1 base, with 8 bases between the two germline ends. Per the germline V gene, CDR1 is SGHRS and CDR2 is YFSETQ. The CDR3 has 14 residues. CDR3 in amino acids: CASSLRGGNTEAFF. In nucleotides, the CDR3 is TGCGCCAGCAGCTTGAGGGGCGGGAACACTGAAGCTTTCTTT.

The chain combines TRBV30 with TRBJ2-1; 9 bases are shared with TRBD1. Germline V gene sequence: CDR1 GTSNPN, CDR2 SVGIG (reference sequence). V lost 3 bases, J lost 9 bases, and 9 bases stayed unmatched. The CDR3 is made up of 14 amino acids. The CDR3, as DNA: TGTGCCTGGAGCCGCGGACAGGGGAAGGGTGAGCAGTTCTTC. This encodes CAWSRGQGKGEQFF.

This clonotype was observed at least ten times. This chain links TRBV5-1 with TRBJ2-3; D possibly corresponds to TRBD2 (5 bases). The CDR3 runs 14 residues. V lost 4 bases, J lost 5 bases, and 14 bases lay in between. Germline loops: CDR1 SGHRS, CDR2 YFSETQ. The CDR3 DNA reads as TGCGCCAGCAGCAAAATGGCGGGTTTAGATACGCAGTATTTT. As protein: CASSKMAGLDTQYF.

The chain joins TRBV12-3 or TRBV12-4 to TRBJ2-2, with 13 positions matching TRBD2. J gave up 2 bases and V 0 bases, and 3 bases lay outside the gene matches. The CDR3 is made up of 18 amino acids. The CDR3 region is CASSLAGLAGSNTGELFF. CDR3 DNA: TGTGCCAGCAGTTTAGCGGGACTAGCGGGAAGCAACACCGGGGAGCTGTTTTTT.

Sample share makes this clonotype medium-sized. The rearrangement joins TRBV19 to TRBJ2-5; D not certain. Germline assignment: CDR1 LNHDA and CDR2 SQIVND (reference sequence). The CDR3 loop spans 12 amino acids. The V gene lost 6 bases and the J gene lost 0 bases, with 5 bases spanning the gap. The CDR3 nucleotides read TGTGCCAGTAGCAAGTACCAAGAGACCCAGTACTTC. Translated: CASSKYQETQYF.